This TCR beta chain was retrieved from a study of blood T cell repertoires in COVID-19. The CDR3 runs 14 residues. Germline V gene lookup returns CDR1 MGHDK and CDR2 SYGVNS. V dropped 3 bases and J dropped 4 bases, with 12 bases sitting between them. TCRdb's copy holds only in-frame clones and misses some; the assay was immunoSEQ multiplex PCR. The table records under 250,000 clones, 87% of them present only once. The TCR originated in a man between 18 and 35 years old with active or convalescent COVID-19. This chain uses TRBV25-1 with TRBJ1-2; D gene unclear. The source material was peripheral blood. Here the CDR3 DNA reads TGTGCCAGCAGTGACGGTGACACCTCCTATGGCTACACCTTC. It is translated as CASSDGDTSYGYTF.